What follows are 21 T cell receptor beta chains derived from one specimen sequenced in a study of shared clonotypes between healthy human individuals. Naive CD8 cells comprised CD45RO-negative, CCR7-positively selected cells, excluding terminally differentiated effector memory CD45RA+ cells. The data were produced by immunoSEQ multiplex PCR, yet TCRdb's version contains in-frame clones alone and is incomplete. The repertoire has 600,000 or so clones, 95% to 98% of them found once; the top ten carry 0.25% to 0.35%. The sequenced sample consisted of naive CD8+ T cells sorted from blood. These receptors were obtained from a young man in good health.

DNA of the CDR3: TGTGCCAGCACTGTAGGGCCTGATGAGCAGTTCTTC. Translating it yields CASTVGPDEQFF. The rearrangement joins TRBV7-9 to TRBJ2-1; D not resolved. V was trimmed by 7 bases and J by 8 bases, leaving 12 bases between them. The CDR3 consists of 12 residues. Germline V gives CDR1 SEHNR, CDR2 FQNEAQ (reference sequence).

The chain joins TRBV9 to TRBJ2-7; TRBD1 is a possible D gene (5 bases). This CDR3 has 11 residues. The V end lost 5 bases, the J end lost 6 bases, and 9 bases lay between the germline ends. Germline V lookup: CDR1 SGDLS, CDR2 YYNGEE. The CDR3: CASSQGLEQYF. The DNA for the CDR3 is TGTGCCAGCAGTCAGGGCCTCGAGCAGTACTTC.

V gene TRBV19 combines with J gene TRBJ1-5, with D possibly being TRBD1 (5 bases). Germline V lookup: CDR1 LNHDA, CDR2 SQIVND (reference sequence). V lost 3 bases and J 0 bases, leaving 9 bases between the germline ends. This CDR3 contains 15 residues. CDR3 residues: CASSITGDSNQPQHF. As DNA, the CDR3 is TGTGCCAGTAGTATTACGGGGGATAGCAATCAGCCCCAGCATTTT.

In its sample, this clone was seen once. The rearrangement joins TRBV7-8 to TRBJ2-7, with 9 bases lining up with TRBD2. After removal of 5 bases from V and 5 bases from J, the junction contained 10 bases not matched to a gene. CDR1 and CDR2 from the germline V gene are SGHVS and FQNEAQ. CDR3 length: 15 amino acids. CDR3 sequence reads: CASSTLAGLWDEQYF. CDR3 coding DNA: TGTGCCAGCAGCACCCTAGCGGGGCTTTGGGACGAGCAGTACTTC.

CDR3 nucleotide sequence: TGTGCCAGCAGTGAAGAGGTGGTTCGGTACGAGCAGTACTTC. Encoded protein: CASSEEVVRYEQYF. The rearrangement uses TRBV6-1 and TRBJ2-7; no firm D call. The CDR3 length is 14 residues. Looked up from germline, CDR1 is MNHNS and CDR2 is SASEGT. The V end lost 1 base, the J end lost 4 bases, and 11 bases lay between the germline ends.

The V gene is TRBV10-2, the J gene TRBJ2-7; possible D gene TRBD2, 6 bases. Germline CDR1 and CDR2: WSHSY and SAAADI. This CDR3 contains 14 residues. Between the trimmed V and J ends, which lost 3 bases and 3 bases, there was a span of 12 bases. This chain's CDR3 is CASSETSSLYEQYF. As DNA, the CDR3 is TGCGCCAGCAGTGAAACTAGCAGCCTCTACGAGCAGTACTTC.

The rearrangement joins TRBV12-5 to TRBJ2-1; 9 nucleotides agree with TRBD1. The CDR3 is made up of 16 amino acids. Per the germline V gene, CDR1 is LGHNT and CDR2 is FRNRAP. J was trimmed by 4 bases and V by 6 bases; bases with no gene match: 10. The chain's CDR3 is CASGLGGTGPYNEQFF. CDR3 coding DNA: TGTGCTAGTGGACTCGGAGGGACAGGGCCTTACAATGAGCAGTTCTTC.

The V gene is TRBV7-9, the J gene TRBJ2-7; TRBD1 matches 10 bases. J lost 3 bases, V lost 5 bases, and 7 bases had no gene match. Germline CDR1 and CDR2: SEHNR and FQNEAQ (reference sequence). The CDR3 runs to 15 residues. CDR3 sequence reads: CASSHGTGDDYEQYF. CDR3 sequence (DNA): TGTGCCAGCAGCCATGGGACAGGGGATGACTACGAGCAGTACTTC.

V usage is TRBV4-1 and J usage is TRBJ1-1, with TRBD1 as a possible D gene (5 bases). CDR3 size: 17 residues. Trimming cost V 0 bases and J 0 bases, with 14 bases left between them. CDR1 and CDR2 from the germline V gene are MGHRA and YSYEKL. CDR3 coding DNA: TGCGCCAGCAGCCAAGATCGCGGGGGTTTAGTGAACACTGAAGCTTTCTTT. Translation: CASSQDRGGLVNTEAFF.

This clone appeared a single time. This chain links TRBV7-6 with TRBJ1-4, with a weak D call TRBD1 (5 bases). Germline CDR1 is SGHVS and CDR2 is FNYEAQ. The germline V and J ends were trimmed by 5 bases and 6 bases, with 7 bases remaining between them. This CDR3 is built from 12 residues. CDR3 protein: CASSEGDEKLFF. The CDR3 nucleotides are TGTGCCAGCAGCGAAGGGGATGAAAAACTGTTTTTT.

The V and J genes are TRBV7-9 and TRBJ1-1, with D perhaps matching TRBD1 (5 bases). The CDR3 spans 15 residues. Germline CDR1 and CDR2: SEHNR and FQNEAQ (reference sequence). The ends were cut back, 6 bases at V and 0 bases at J, with 14 bases in the middle. The CDR3 is CASRNPGPMNTEAFF. CDR3 nucleotide sequence: TGTGCCAGCAGGAACCCGGGACCCATGAACACTGAAGCTTTCTTT.

The chain carries TRBV5-4 and TRBJ2-1, with a possible D match to TRBD2 (6 bases). There are 16 residues in the CDR3. Trimming left V 0 bases short and J 12 bases short, with 22 bases between. The germline V gene encodes CDR1 SGHNT and CDR2 YYREEE (reference sequence). The CDR3 spells CASSLESGRPTLGQFF. CDR3 DNA sequence: TGTGCCAGCAGCTTGGAAAGCGGGCGCCCTACCCTAGGGCAGTTCTTC.

This clone showed up just once. Here the CDR3 reads CASSPPTGTGYEQYF. CDR3 DNA sequence: TGTGCCAGCTCACCACCTACCGGGACAGGGTACGAGCAGTACTTC. The V gene is TRBV18, the J gene TRBJ2-7; 9 nucleotides match TRBD1. The CDR3 extends over 15 amino acids. J lost 4 bases, V lost 0 bases, and 4 bases had no gene match. The germline V gene has CDR1 KGHSH and CDR2 LQKENI.

The rearrangement links TRBV11-2 to TRBJ2-4, with 9 bases fitting TRBD1. The trim removed 4 bases at V and 16 bases at J, leaving 8 bases unmatched. Germline-derived CDR1 and CDR2 are SGHAT and FQNNGV. The CDR3 extends over 12 amino acids. The chain's CDR3 is CASSYGTGNEYF. The CDR3 DNA reads as TGTGCCAGCAGCTACGGGACAGGGAATGAATACTTC.

The CDR3 sequence: CASSVKGNQPQHF. In DNA form, the CDR3 reads TGTGCCAGCAGCGTGAAGGGGAATCAGCCCCAGCATTTT. The chain carries TRBV9 and TRBJ1-5; D may be TRBD1 (5 bases). The CDR3 spans 13 residues. V lost 2 bases and J lost 4, with 7 bases in between. Germline V gene lookup returns CDR1 SGDLS and CDR2 YYNGEE.

The V call is TRBV7-7, the J call TRBJ2-1, with D maybe TRBD2 (6 bases). Trimming shortened V by 5 bases and J by 0 bases, and 11 bases separated the two germline ends. The CDR3 consists of 15 residues. The germline CDR1 and CDR2 sequences are SSHAT and FNYEAQ (reference sequence). This chain's CDR3 is CASSPPGSSYNEQFF. In DNA form, the CDR3 reads TGTGCCAGCAGCCCCCCCGGGAGCTCCTACAATGAGCAGTTCTTC.

To note about this clone: At the DNA level, this CDR3 is encoded by other sequences in the same sample as well. The chain joins TRBV18 to TRBJ2-2; no clear D gene. The CDR3 is made up of 12 amino acids. Trimming pared 3 bases from V and 6 bases from J, leaving 5 bases between. Germline values: CDR1 KGHSH, CDR2 LQKENI. In DNA, the CDR3 is TGTGCCAGCTCACCCGAGGCCGGGGAGCTGTTTTTT. Translated: CASSPEAGELFF.

The sample holds one count of this clone. The CDR3 nucleotides read TGTGCCAGCTCACCACGAGGGGTGCAACACAATGAGCAGTTCTTC. This sequence encodes CASSPRGVQHNEQFF. This sequence joins TRBV18 and TRBJ2-1, with D possibly called TRBD1 or TRBD2 (5 bases each). The germline V gene encodes CDR1 KGHSH and CDR2 LQKENI. CDR3 length equals 15 residues. V lost 1 base to trimming and J lost 5 bases, with 12 bases between them. Together with reference TRBV18 and TRBJ2-1, the CDR3 gives the full variable domain: NAGVMQNPRHLVRRRGQEARLRCSPMKGHSHVYWYRQLPEEGLKFMVYLQKENIIDESGMPKERFSAEFPKEGPSILRIQQVVRGDSAAYFCASSPRGVQHNEQFFGPGTRLTVL.

The V call is TRBV7-9, the J call TRBJ2-3; 7 bases line up with TRBD1. Looked up from germline, CDR1 is SEHNR and CDR2 is FQNEAQ (reference sequence). The trim removed 2 bases at V and 10 bases at J, leaving 9 bases unmatched. The CDR3 runs 14 residues. CDR3 DNA sequence: TGTGCCAGCAGCTTACCCGACACAGGGGTTGCGCAGTATTTT. This encodes CASSLPDTGVAQYF. Complete variable domain (other parts from reference TRBV7-9 and TRBJ2-3): DTGVSQNPRHKITKRGQNVTFRCDPISEHNRLYWYRQTLGQGPEFLTYFQNEAQLEKSRLLSDRFSAERPKGSFSTLEIQRTEQGDSAMYLCASSLPDTGVAQYFGPGTRLTVL.

V usage is TRBV2 and J usage is TRBJ1-3, with a weak D call TRBD1 (6 bases). Germline V gene sequence: CDR1 SNHLY, CDR2 FYNNEI. The CDR3 loop spans 16 amino acids. Between the trimmed V and J ends, which lost 4 bases and 4 bases, there was a span of 17 bases. The CDR3 DNA reads TGTGCCAGCAGTGGACAGGCATCACTCGGAGGAAACACCATATATTTT. This gives the protein CASSGQASLGGNTIYF.

The chain couples TRBV5-4 to TRBJ2-2; D is tentatively TRBD1 or TRBD2 (6 bases each). V was clipped by 0 bases and J by 4 bases, with 10 bases between them. The CDR3 totals 15 residues. Germline V lookup: CDR1 SGHNT, CDR2 YYREEE (reference sequence). As DNA, the CDR3 is TGTGCCAGCAGCTTGGTACAGGGAGGCACCGGGGAGCTGTTTTTT. Its translation: CASSLVQGGTGELFF. Complete variable domain (other parts from reference TRBV5-4 and TRBJ2-2): ETGVTQSPTHLIKTRGQQVTLRCSSQSGHNTVSWYQQALGQGPQFIFQYYREEENGRGNFPPRFSGLQFPNYSSELNVNALELDDSALYLCASSLVQGGTGELFFGEGSRLTVL.